The text below deals with one TCR beta chain. Its antigen is unknown. Recent acute infections and vaccinations were absent in the healthy HIV-negative adult donors. Investigators divided CD4+ cells into CD45RA+ naive and CD45RA-negative memory subsets. The data were obtained in a study of shared clonotypes between healthy human individuals. Whole-study findings and limits: Expectations were that clonotype sharing among donors would be affected by sequencing depth. Memory subsets had estimated richness that was generally smaller than that of naive subsets.

Data came from immunoSEQ multiplex PCR; TCRdb stores just in-frame clones and leaves some out. The sample consists of about 1 million clones, 65% to 80% of them appearing once. Per germline, CDR1 LNHDA and CDR2 SQIVND (reference sequence). The junction had 17 bases not matched to a gene; V was cut back by 5 bases and J by 1 base. This CDR3 is 20 amino acids long. V and J are TRBV19 and TRBJ2-3, with TRBD2 identical over 11 bases. Sequences were obtained from memory CD4+ T cells sorted from blood. Described subset: CD45RA-negative fraction. The sequence was collected from a young man in good health. The CDR3 here is CASSPLRLAGRFEGTDTQYF. The CDR3 DNA reads TGTGCCAGTAGTCCACTCCGACTAGCGGGAAGATTTGAGGGCACAGATACGCAGTATTTT.